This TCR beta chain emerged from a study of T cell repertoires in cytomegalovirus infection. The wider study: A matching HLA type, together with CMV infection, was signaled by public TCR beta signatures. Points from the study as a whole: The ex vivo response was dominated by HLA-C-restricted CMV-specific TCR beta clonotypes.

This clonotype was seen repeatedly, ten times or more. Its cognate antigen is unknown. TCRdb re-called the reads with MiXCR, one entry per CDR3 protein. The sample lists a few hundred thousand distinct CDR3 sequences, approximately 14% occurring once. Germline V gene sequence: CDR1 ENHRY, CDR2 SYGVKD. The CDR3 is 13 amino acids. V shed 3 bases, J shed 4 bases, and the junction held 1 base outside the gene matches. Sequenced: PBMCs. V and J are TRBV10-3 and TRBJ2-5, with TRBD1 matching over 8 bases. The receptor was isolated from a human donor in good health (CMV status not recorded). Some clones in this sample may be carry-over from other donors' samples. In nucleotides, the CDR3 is TGTGCCATCAGTGACGGGACAGGAGAGACCCAGTACTTC. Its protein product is CAISDGTGETQYF.